This T cell receptor beta chain was profiled in a study of cytomegalovirus exposure and HLA in healthy donors. The CDR3 runs 14 residues. Germline V gene sequence: CDR1 MNHEY, CDR2 SVGAGI. V lost 0 bases and J 7 bases, leaving 10 bases between the germline ends. 13 Jbeta primers and 60 Vbeta primers were used for the PCR. Profiling relied on immunoSEQ multiplex PCR, and the TCRdb table lists in-frame clones only, not all of them. The sample lists 120,000 to 150,000 clones, around 80% seen once, with 2% to 2.5% in the top ten. Sample: PBMCs. V usage is TRBV6-5 and J usage is TRBJ1-5; D might be TRBD1 (5 bases). This TCR came from a man aged 25 to 40 in good health and CMV-seronegative. In nucleotides, the CDR3 is TGTGCCAGCAGTTACTCGGGCGGGGCACAGCCCCAGCATTTT. Translating it yields CASSYSGGAQPQHF.